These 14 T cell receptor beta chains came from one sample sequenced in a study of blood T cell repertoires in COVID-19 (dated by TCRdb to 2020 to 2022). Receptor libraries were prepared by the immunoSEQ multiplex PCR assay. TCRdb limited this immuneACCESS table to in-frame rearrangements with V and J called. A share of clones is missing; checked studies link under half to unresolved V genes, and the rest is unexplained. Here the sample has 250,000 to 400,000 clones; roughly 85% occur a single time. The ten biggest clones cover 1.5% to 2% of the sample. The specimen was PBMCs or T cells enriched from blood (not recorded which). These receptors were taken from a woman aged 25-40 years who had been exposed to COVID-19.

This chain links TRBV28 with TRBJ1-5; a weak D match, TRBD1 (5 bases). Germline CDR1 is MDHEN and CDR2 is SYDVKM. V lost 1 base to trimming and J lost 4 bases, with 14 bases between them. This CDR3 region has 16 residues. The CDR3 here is CASSLSFTGLNQPQHF. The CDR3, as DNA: TGTGCCAGCAGTTTATCATTTACAGGCCTTAATCAGCCCCAGCATTTT.

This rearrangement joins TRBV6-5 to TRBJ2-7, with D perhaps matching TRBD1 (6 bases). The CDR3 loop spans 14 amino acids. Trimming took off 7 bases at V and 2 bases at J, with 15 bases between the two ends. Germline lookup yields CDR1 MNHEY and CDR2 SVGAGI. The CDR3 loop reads CASKRGQEAYEQYF. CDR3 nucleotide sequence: TGTGCCAGCAAACGGGGACAAGAGGCCTACGAGCAGTACTTC.

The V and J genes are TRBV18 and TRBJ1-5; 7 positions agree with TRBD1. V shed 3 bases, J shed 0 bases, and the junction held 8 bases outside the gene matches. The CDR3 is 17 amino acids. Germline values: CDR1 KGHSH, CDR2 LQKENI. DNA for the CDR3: TGTGCCAGCTCACCTGAGGACAGGTCTTATAGCAATCAGCCCCAGCATTTT. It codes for CASSPEDRSYSNQPQHF.

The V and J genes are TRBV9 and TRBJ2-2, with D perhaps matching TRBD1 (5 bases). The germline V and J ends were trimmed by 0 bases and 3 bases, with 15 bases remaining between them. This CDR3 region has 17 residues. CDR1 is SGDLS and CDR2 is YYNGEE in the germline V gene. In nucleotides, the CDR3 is TGTGCCAGCAGCGTAGTAGGTCAGGACATCTACACCGGGGAGCTGTTTTTT. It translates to CASSVVGQDIYTGELFF.

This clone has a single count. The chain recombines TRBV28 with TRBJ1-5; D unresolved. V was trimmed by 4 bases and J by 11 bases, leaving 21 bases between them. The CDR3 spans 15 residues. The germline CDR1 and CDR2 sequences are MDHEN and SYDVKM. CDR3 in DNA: TGTGCCAGCAGTTCCCCCCGCGGCGGTGACGTGACCCAGCATTTT. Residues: CASSSPRGGDVTQHF.

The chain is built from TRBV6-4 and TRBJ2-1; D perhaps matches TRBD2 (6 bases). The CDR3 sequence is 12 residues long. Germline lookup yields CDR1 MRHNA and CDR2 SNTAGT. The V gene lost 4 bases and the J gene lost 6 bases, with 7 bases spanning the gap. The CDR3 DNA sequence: TGTGCCAGCAGTGCGGAGGGCAATGAGCAGTTCTTC. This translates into CASSAEGNEQFF.

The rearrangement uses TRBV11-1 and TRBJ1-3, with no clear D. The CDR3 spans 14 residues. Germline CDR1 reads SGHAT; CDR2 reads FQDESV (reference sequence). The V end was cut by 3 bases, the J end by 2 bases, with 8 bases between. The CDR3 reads CASSFASAGNTIYF. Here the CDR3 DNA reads TGTGCCAGCAGCTTTGCTTCGGCTGGAAACACCATATATTTT.

The CDR3 DNA reads TGCGCCAGCAGCCAAGACTCGGCGGGGGGGAACACCGGGGAGCTGTTTTTT. Translating it yields CASSQDSAGGNTGELFF. The chain couples TRBV4-3 to TRBJ2-2; 8 bases fit TRBD2. The junction had 4 bases not matched to a gene; V was cut back by 0 bases and J by 1 base. The CDR3 covers 17 residues. Germline CDR1 reads LGHNA; CDR2 reads YSLEER.

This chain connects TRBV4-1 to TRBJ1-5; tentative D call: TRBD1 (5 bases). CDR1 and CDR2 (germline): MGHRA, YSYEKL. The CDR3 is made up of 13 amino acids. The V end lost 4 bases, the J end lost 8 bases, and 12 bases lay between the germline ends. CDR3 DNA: TGCGCCAGCAGCCGGGACTTGAACGAGCCCCAGCATTTT. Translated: CASSRDLNEPQHF.

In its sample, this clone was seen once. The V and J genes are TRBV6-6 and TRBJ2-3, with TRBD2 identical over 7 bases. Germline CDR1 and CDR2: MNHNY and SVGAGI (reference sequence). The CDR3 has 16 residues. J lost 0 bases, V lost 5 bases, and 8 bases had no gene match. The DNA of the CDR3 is TGTGCCAGCAGTACTCCGGGACTAACTAGCACAGATACGCAGTATTTT. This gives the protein CASSTPGLTSTDTQYF.

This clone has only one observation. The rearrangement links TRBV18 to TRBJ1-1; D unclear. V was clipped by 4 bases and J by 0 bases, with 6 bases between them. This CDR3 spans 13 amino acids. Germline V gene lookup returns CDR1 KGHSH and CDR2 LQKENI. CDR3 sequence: CASSLGMNTEAFF. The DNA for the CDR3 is TGTGCCAGCTCACTGGGCATGAACACTGAAGCTTTCTTT.

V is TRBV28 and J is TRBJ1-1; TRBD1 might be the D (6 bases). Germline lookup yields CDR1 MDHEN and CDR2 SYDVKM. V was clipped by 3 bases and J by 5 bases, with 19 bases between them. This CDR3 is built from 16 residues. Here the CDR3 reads CASSLGAFRARTEAFF. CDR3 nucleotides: TGTGCCAGCAGTTTGGGGGCGTTCAGGGCGAGGACTGAAGCTTTCTTT.

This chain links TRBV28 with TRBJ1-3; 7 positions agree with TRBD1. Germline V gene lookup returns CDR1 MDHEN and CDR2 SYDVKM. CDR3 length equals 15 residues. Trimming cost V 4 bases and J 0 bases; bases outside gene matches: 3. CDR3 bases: TGTGCCAGCAGTTCGACAGGGAGCTCTGGAAACACCATATATTTT. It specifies CASSSTGSSGNTIYF.

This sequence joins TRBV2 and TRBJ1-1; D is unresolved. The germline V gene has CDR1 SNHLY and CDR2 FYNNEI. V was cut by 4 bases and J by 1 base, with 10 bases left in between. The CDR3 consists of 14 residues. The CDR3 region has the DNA TGTGCCAGCAGTGCGGTACGTCGGAACACTGAAGCTTTCTTT. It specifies CASSAVRRNTEAFF.